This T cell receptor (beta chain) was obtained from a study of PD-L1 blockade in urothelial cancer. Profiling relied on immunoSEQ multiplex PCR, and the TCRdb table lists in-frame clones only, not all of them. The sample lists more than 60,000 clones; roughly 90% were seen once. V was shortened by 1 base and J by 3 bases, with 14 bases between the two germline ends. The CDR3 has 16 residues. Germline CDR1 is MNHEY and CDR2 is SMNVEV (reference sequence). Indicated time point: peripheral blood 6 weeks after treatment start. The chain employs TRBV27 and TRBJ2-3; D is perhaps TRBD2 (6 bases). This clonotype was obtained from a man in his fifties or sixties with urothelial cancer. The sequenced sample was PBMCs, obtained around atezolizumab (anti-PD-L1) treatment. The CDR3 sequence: CASSLFSIRGTDTQYF. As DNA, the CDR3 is TGTGCCAGCAGTTTATTTTCAATCCGGGGGACAGATACGCAGTATTTT.